These 15 T cell receptor beta chains came from one sample sequenced in a study of T cell responses to AZD1222 COVID-19 vaccine. Profiled with immunoSEQ multiplex PCR; TCRdb holds only in-frame clones, not every one. This sample has about 59,000 clones, with roughly 89% found just once. Sample: peripheral blood, taken 28 days after the second AZD1222 dose. The receptors derive from an adult who received the AZD1222 COVID-19 vaccine.

This chain uses TRBV5-1 with TRBJ1-1, with 10 bases lining up with TRBD1. The germline gives CDR1 SGHRS, CDR2 YFSETQ. CDR3 length: 16 amino acids. V lost 4 bases and J lost 1; bases outside the gene matches: 7. The CDR3: CASSPGTGEENTEAFF. CDR3 bases: TGCGCCAGCAGCCCGGGGACAGGGGAGGAGAACACTGAAGCTTTCTTT.

This clone has more than one count but fewer than ten. The chain uses TRBV4-2 and TRBJ2-3; the match to TRBD2 covers 14 bases. This CDR3 is built from 22 residues. With V trimmed by 0 bases and J by 4 bases, 18 bases remained unmatched. Germline values: CDR1 LGHNA, CDR2 YNFKEQ. DNA for the CDR3: TGTGCCAGCAGCCAAGATACCCTCATCGGGACTAGCGGGAGATCTTTCGCAGATACGCAGTATTTT. Translated, it gives CASSQDTLIGTSGRSFADTQYF.

This clone was recorded a few times. This chain connects TRBV6-5 to TRBJ1-1; D remains unclear. Germline V CDR1 and CDR2: MNHEY, SVGAGI. The V end was cut by 8 bases, the J end by 3 bases, with 16 bases between. The CDR3 has 14 amino acids. The CDR3 DNA reads as TGTGCCAGCGGGCAGACACGAAGGGACACTGAAGCTTTCTTT. It is translated as CASGQTRRDTEAFF.

The chain has TRBV5-1 and TRBJ2-2; D is perhaps TRBD2 (5 bases). In germline, CDR1 is SGHRS, CDR2 YFSETQ. The V gene lost 4 bases and the J gene lost 6 bases, with 16 bases spanning the gap. This CDR3 is 15 amino acids long. CDR3 DNA: TGCGCCAGCAGCATCCGGGATGAAGGCGCCGGGGAGCTGTTTTTT. Its protein product is CASSIRDEGAGELFF.

This sequence joins TRBV9 and TRBJ1-5, with D unclear. The CDR3 is made up of 12 amino acids. Trimming pared 5 bases from V and 4 bases from J, leaving 7 bases between. CDR1 is SGDLS and CDR2 is YYNGEE in the germline V gene. Here the CDR3 reads CASRNENQPQHF. DNA of the CDR3: TGTGCCAGCAGGAACGAAAATCAGCCCCAGCATTTT.

The rearrangement joins TRBV5-1 to TRBJ2-1; 9 bases map to TRBD1. The germline V gene has CDR1 SGHRS and CDR2 YFSETQ. Trimming took 5 bases from V and 4 from J; bases not matched to a gene: 7. This CDR3 comprises 15 residues. For the CDR3, the DNA is TGCGCCAGCAGTGAAATCGGGACAGGGTACAATGAGCAGTTCTTC. It codes for CASSEIGTGYNEQFF. The full variable domain, with the rest looked up from reference TRBV5-1 and TRBJ2-1, is KAGVTQTPRYLIKTRGQQVTLSCSPISGHRSVSWYQQTPGQGLQFLFEYFSETQRNKGNFPGRFSGRQFSNSRSEMNVSTLELGDSALYLCASSEIGTGYNEQFFGPGTRLTVL.

The J gene is TRBJ2-5, the V gene TRBV13; D might be TRBD2 (6 bases). The CDR3 loop spans 14 amino acids. Germline V gene data show CDR1 as PRHDT and CDR2 as FYEKMQ (reference sequence). Trimming left V 5 bases short and J 2 bases short, with 12 bases between. The CDR3 nucleotides are TGTGCCAGCAGCAGGGGACTTTTACAAGAGACCCAGTACTTC. Amino acid sequence: CASSRGLLQETQYF. Using reference TRBV13 and TRBJ2-5 for the parts outside the CDR3, the full variable domain is AAGVIQSPRHLIKEKRETATLKCYPIPRHDTVYWYQQGPGQDPQFLISFYEKMQSDKGSIPDRFSAQQFSDYHSELNMSSLELGDSALYFCASSRGLLQETQYFGPGTRLLVL.

This chain joins TRBV15 and TRBJ2-5; no clear D. The V end lost 3 bases, the J end lost 3 bases, and 20 bases lay between the germline ends. The CDR3 sequence is 17 residues long. CDR1 is LNHNV and CDR2 is YYDKDF in the germline V gene (reference sequence). CDR3 in amino acids: CATSSALLASSKETQYF. The CDR3 DNA is TGTGCCACCAGCAGCGCCCTTTTGGCCTCTTCCAAAGAGACCCAGTACTTC.

This clone was recorded once. The chain joins TRBV2 to TRBJ2-7; D is possibly TRBD1 (6 bases). V lost 1 base, J lost 4 bases, and 14 bases lay in between. CDR3 length: 15 amino acids. Germline CDR1 SNHLY, CDR2 FYNNEI. For the CDR3, the DNA is TGTGCCAGCAGTGAAGGACAGGTTTCAATATACGAGCAGTACTTC. Encoded protein: CASSEGQVSIYEQYF.

The rearrangement links TRBV19 to TRBJ2-1; 15 nucleotides match TRBD2. Losses at the gene ends were 5 bases for V and 11 bases for J; bases not matched to a gene: 1. CDR3 length: 13 amino acids. Germline CDR1 is LNHDA and CDR2 is SQIVND (reference sequence). The CDR3: CASSGLAGGKQFF. The CDR3, as DNA: TGTGCCAGTAGTGGACTAGCGGGGGGGAAGCAGTTCTTC.

This chain connects TRBV10-1 to TRBJ2-7, with TRBD2 matching over 7 bases. The CDR3 runs 12 residues. The germline gives CDR1 WNHNN, CDR2 SYGVQD (reference sequence). The V segment lost 5 bases and the J segment 6 bases; nucleotides outside the gene matches: 4. The CDR3: CASSRTRGEQYF. CDR3 DNA sequence: TGCGCCAGCAGTAGGACTAGGGGCGAGCAGTACTTC.

J is TRBJ2-3 and V is TRBV7-2, with 11 bases that match TRBD1. V was clipped by 4 bases and J by 8 bases; unmatched bases: 8. Germline V gene data show CDR1 as SGHTA and CDR2 as FQGNSA. This CDR3 has 15 residues. In DNA form, the CDR3 reads TGTGCCAGCAGCTCTGGACAGGGGGCATATAGTACGCAGTATTTT. It codes for CASSSGQGAYSTQYF.

The chain carries TRBV27 and TRBJ2-7, with TRBD2 matching over 12 bases. CDR1 MNHEY and CDR2 SMNVEV come from the germline V gene (reference sequence). The CDR3 is made up of 15 amino acids. Trimming took 5 bases from V and 4 from J; bases not matched to a gene: 6. Here the CDR3 DNA reads TGTGCCAGCAGTCCGCTAGCGGGAGGGACTTACGAGCAGTACTTC. Translated: CASSPLAGGTYEQYF.

The chain has TRBV19 and TRBJ2-5; 9 bases map to TRBD1. J gave up 5 bases and V 6 bases, and 4 bases lay outside the gene matches. Germline loops: CDR1 LNHDA, CDR2 SQIVND (reference sequence). The CDR3 spans 13 residues. CDR3 DNA: TGTGCCAGTAGAAGGACAGGGGTGGAGACCCAGTACTTC. Translated, it gives CASRRTGVETQYF. Drawing the rest from reference TRBV19 and TRBJ2-5, the complete variable domain is DGGITQSPKYLFRKEGQNVTLSCEQNLNHDAMYWYRQDPGQGLRLIYYSQIVNDFQKGDIAEGYSVSREKKESFPLTVTSAQKNPTAFYLCASRRTGVETQYFGPGTRLLVL.

The chain uses TRBV6-5 and TRBJ2-7; D remains ambiguous. The CDR3 extends over 16 amino acids. V gave up 0 bases and J gave up 2 bases, with 14 bases separating them. Germline values: CDR1 MNHEY, CDR2 SVGAGI. Written as DNA, the CDR3 is TGTGCCAGCAGTTACTCGACGGTCGCCCTTACCTACGAGCAGTACTTC. Its protein product is CASSYSTVALTYEQYF.